The 20 T cell receptor beta chains below all came from one sample that was sequenced in a study of long-term antiretroviral therapy in people with HIV. Version v3.0 of the immunoSEQ assay ran at survey level. The assay was immunoSEQ multiplex PCR, and TCRdb's table has in-frame clones only and misses some. The sample consists of some 31,000 clones, approximately 80% of them appearing once. This sample comprised unsorted PBMCs, obtained 3.1 years after starting antiretroviral therapy. The receptors derive from a woman aged 45 to 65 with HIV.

This chain joins TRBV27 and TRBJ2-2; 10 nucleotides match TRBD2. CDR3 length: 16 amino acids. Germline lookup yields CDR1 MNHEY and CDR2 SMNVEV (reference sequence). The V segment lost 4 bases and the J segment 2 bases; nucleotides outside the gene matches: 4. The CDR3 DNA follows: TGTGCCAGCAGTTCTAGCGGGGGCCGTAACACCGGGGAGCTGTTTTTT. This translates into CASSSSGGRNTGELFF.

The chain is built from TRBV5-1 and TRBJ1-2; perhaps TRBD1 as D (6 bases). The CDR3 is 16 residues long. The V end lost 1 base, the J end lost 8 bases, and 21 bases lay between the germline ends. Germline CDR1 SGHRS, CDR2 YFSETQ. The CDR3 reads CASSLTGTSGLRGYTF. Written as DNA, the CDR3 is TGCGCCAGCAGCTTGACCGGGACATCGGGGCTAAGGGGCTACACCTTC.

V gene TRBV6-6 combines with J gene TRBJ1-2, with TRBD1 as a possible D gene (5 bases). This CDR3 is 15 amino acids long. Germline V CDR1 and CDR2: MNHNY, SVGAGI (reference sequence). The V end lost 2 bases, the J end lost 0 bases, and 10 bases lay between the germline ends. Here the CDR3 DNA reads TGTGCCAGCAGTTACGGGGACGGGGCTAACTATGGCTACACCTTC. It translates to CASSYGDGANYGYTF.

The chain recombines TRBV9 with TRBJ1-4; unclear D gene. The CDR3 contains 14 residues. Germline assignment: CDR1 SGDLS and CDR2 YYNGEE. The germline V and J ends were trimmed by 0 bases and 4 bases, with 7 bases remaining between them. CDR3 sequence reads: CASSVGGNNEKLFF. Here the CDR3 DNA reads TGTGCCAGCAGCGTAGGCGGCAATAATGAAAAACTGTTTTTT.

The chain is built from TRBV4-2 and TRBJ2-2, with no clear D. The germline CDR1 and CDR2 sequences are LGHNA and YNFKEQ. Trimming cost V 7 bases and J 2 bases, with 11 bases left between them. The CDR3 extends over 14 amino acids. The CDR3 loop reads CASKQNGNTGELFF. The CDR3 DNA sequence: TGTGCCAGCAAACAAAACGGAAACACCGGGGAGCTGTTTTTT.

The sample holds one count of this clone. The V gene is TRBV4-2, the J gene TRBJ2-3; 8 nucleotides match TRBD2. This CDR3 contains 15 residues. Germline lookup yields CDR1 LGHNA and CDR2 YNFKEQ. V lost 7 bases and J lost 7; bases outside the gene matches: 13. The CDR3 DNA reads TGTGCCAGCAAGGCGTGGCGGGGGGAGGTGAATACGCAGTATTTT. As protein: CASKAWRGEVNTQYF.

The chain joins TRBV5-1 to TRBJ1-2; TRBD1 is a possible D gene (5 bases). The germline V gene has CDR1 SGHRS and CDR2 YFSETQ. CDR3 length: 16 amino acids. Trimming took off 0 bases at V and 7 bases at J, with 19 bases between the two ends. Here the CDR3 DNA reads TGCGCCAGCAGCTTGGTCCCGGGGGAAATGAGTGTTGGCTACACCTTC. Its translation is CASSLVPGEMSVGYTF. Combining the CDR3 with reference TRBV5-1 and TRBJ1-2 gives the whole variable domain KAGVTQTPRYLIKTRGQQVTLSCSPISGHRSVSWYQQTPGQGLQFLFEYFSETQRNKGNFPGRFSGRQFSNSRSEMNVSTLELGDSALYLCASSLVPGEMSVGYTFGSGTRLTVV.

The V gene is TRBV10-2, the J gene TRBJ1-2; the D gene is possibly TRBD1 (5 bases). Germline V gene data show CDR1 as WSHSY and CDR2 as SAAADI. Trimming stripped 3 bases from V and 0 bases from J, with 14 bases between. This CDR3 contains 16 residues. The CDR3 DNA follows: TGCGCCAGCAGTGAAAGGGGCCCCACATCTAACTATGGCTACACCTTC. Its translation is CASSERGPTSNYGYTF.

The chain joins TRBV11-2 to TRBJ1-2, with D tentatively TRBD1 (6 bases). V was shortened by 5 bases and J by 8 bases, with 18 bases between the two germline ends. The CDR3 totals 14 residues. Germline assignment: CDR1 SGHAT and CDR2 FQNNGV. The CDR3 sequence: CASSDYGQSQGYTF. The CDR3 DNA sequence: TGTGCCAGCAGCGATTACGGACAGTCACAAGGCTACACCTTC.

This clone was detected a few times. The V call is TRBV4-1, the J call TRBJ2-7; 8 nucleotides agree with TRBD1. The CDR3 is made up of 15 amino acids. The V gene end was trimmed by 0 bases and the J gene end by 4 bases; junction bases not matched to a gene: 5. Germline V gene sequence: CDR1 MGHRA, CDR2 YSYEKL. The CDR3 reads CASSQDQGASYEQYF. The CDR3 nucleotides are TGCGCCAGCAGCCAAGATCAGGGGGCAAGTTACGAGCAGTACTTC.

In its sample, this clone was seen a few times. The V call is TRBV11-3, the J call TRBJ1-6; no firm D call. V was shortened by 8 bases and J by 5 bases, with 10 bases between the two germline ends. The length of the CDR3 is 13 residues. Germline V gene lookup returns CDR1 SGHNT and CDR2 YENEEA. CDR3 loop: CASAIKNNSPLHF. DNA of the CDR3: TGTGCCAGCGCTATCAAGAATAATTCACCCCTCCACTTT.

The chain combines TRBV7-8 with TRBJ2-1; tentatively, D is TRBD2 (6 bases). The CDR3 is 16 amino acids. Trimming took off 3 bases at V and 0 bases at J, with 12 bases between the two ends. The germline V gene encodes CDR1 SGHVS and CDR2 FQNEAQ. This CDR3 reads CASSFLSGSSYNEQFF. The CDR3 DNA reads TGTGCCAGCAGCTTCCTTAGCGGAAGCTCCTACAATGAGCAGTTCTTC.

This clone came up a few times. This chain connects TRBV27 to TRBJ1-2, with 7 bases lining up with TRBD1. The CDR3 length is 15 residues. Germline V lookup: CDR1 MNHEY, CDR2 SMNVEV (reference sequence). The V segment lost 2 bases and the J segment 4 bases; nucleotides outside the gene matches: 7. CDR3 sequence: CASSLRAGGSYGYTF. The CDR3 coding sequence is TGTGCCAGCAGTTTAAGGGCAGGGGGGAGCTATGGCTACACCTTC.

This clone was seen once. The rearrangement links TRBV6-1 to TRBJ2-2; TRBD1 agrees at 7 bases. Trimming at V came to 6 bases and at J to 3 bases, leaving 4 bases not matched to a gene. The CDR3 contains 14 residues. Germline lookup yields CDR1 MNHNS and CDR2 SASEGT. The CDR3 coding sequence is TGTGCCAGCAGCGTACAGGGGTACACCGGGGAGCTGTTTTTT. It codes for CASSVQGYTGELFF.

The CDR3 protein is CASSLESTYNSPLHF. CDR3 nucleotides: TGTGCCAGCAGCTTAGAATCGACTTATAATTCACCCCTCCACTTT. V and J are TRBV7-2 and TRBJ1-6, with D uncertain. With 1 base removed from V and 4 bases from J, the gap between germline ends came to 8 bases. Germline loops: CDR1 SGHTA, CDR2 FQGNSA. This CDR3 is 15 amino acids long.

V usage is TRBV7-9 and J usage is TRBJ2-3, with 12 bases fitting TRBD2. V shed 2 bases and J 9 bases; nucleotides not matched to a gene: 6. The germline gives CDR1 SEHNR, CDR2 FQNEAQ (reference sequence). The length of the CDR3 is 15 residues. The CDR3 DNA follows: TGTGCCAGCAGCTTAACTAGCGGGGGGTCCGACACGCAGTATTTT. Amino acid sequence: CASSLTSGGSDTQYF.

The V and J genes are TRBV6-5 and TRBJ2-5; 11 nucleotides line up with TRBD2. With 4 bases clipped from V and 2 bases from J, the junction kept 3 bases outside the gene matches. Germline values: CDR1 MNHEY, CDR2 SVGAGI. The CDR3 length is 15 residues. CDR3 region: CASSSRLAGQETQYF. The CDR3 region has the DNA TGTGCCAGCAGTTCAAGACTAGCGGGGCAAGAGACCCAGTACTTC.

J is TRBJ2-7 and V is TRBV5-1, with TRBD1 identical over 9 bases. Germline CDR1 SGHRS, CDR2 YFSETQ. V trimming: 0 bases; J trimming: 5 bases; junction bases outside the gene matches: 3. CDR3 length: 14 amino acids. CDR3 protein: CASSLEGTGNEQYF. In DNA, the CDR3 is TGCGCCAGCAGCTTGGAAGGGACAGGGAACGAGCAGTACTTC.

This chain connects TRBV5-1 to TRBJ2-5, with a possible D match to TRBD2 (5 bases). Germline assignment: CDR1 SGHRS and CDR2 YFSETQ. Trimming stripped 2 bases from V and 4 bases from J, with 15 bases between. This CDR3 region has 15 residues. This CDR3 reads CASSLGSGGRETQYF. The CDR3 DNA sequence: TGCGCCAGCAGCTTAGGAAGCGGTGGCAGAGAGACCCAGTACTTC.

The V call is TRBV6-1, the J call TRBJ1-3, with 7 bases identical to TRBD1. With 7 bases clipped from V and 1 base from J, the junction kept 4 bases outside the gene matches. Germline CDR1 is MNHNS and CDR2 is SASEGT. The CDR3 sequence is 14 residues long. This CDR3 is CASNRGNSGNTIYF. In DNA, the CDR3 is TGTGCCAGCAACAGGGGCAATTCTGGAAACACCATATATTTT.